This entry lists 24 T cell receptor beta chains sequenced from one sample in a study of T cells in Graves' hyperthyroidism and ophthalmopathy. Amplified TCR beta CDR3 regions came from RNA transcripts. The TCR CDR3 first-round RT-PCR relied on the HTBI primer set. TCRdb re-called the multiplex PCR reads through MiXCR, storing one row per CDR3 protein. The repertoire holds 490,000 or so distinct CDR3 sequences, with approximately 23% as singletons. Sequencing was done on a sample of blood. The receptor set was obtained from a woman in her 70s with Graves' ophthalmopathy.

The chain has TRBV6-2 or TRBV6-3 and TRBJ2-7, with 8 bases fitting TRBD1. Germline CDR1 and CDR2: MNHEY and SVGEGT. This CDR3 has 15 residues. V shed 5 bases and J 0 bases; nucleotides not matched to a gene: 6. CDR3 in DNA: TGTGCCAGCAGTGCGGGACAGGCTTACTCCTACGAGCAGTACTTC. This encodes CASSAGQAYSYEQYF.

In this sample, this clonotype turned up a few times. V and J are TRBV29-1 and TRBJ1-2; D might be TRBD1 (6 bases). The CDR3 sequence is 12 residues long. The V end was cut by 3 bases, the J end by 5 bases, with 10 bases between. The V gene's germline CDR1 is SQVTM and CDR2 ANQGSEA. CDR3 nucleotide sequence: TGCAGCGTTGAGAAAGGGGGATATGGCTACACCTTC. Encoded protein: CSVEKGGYGYTF.

This clonotype came up a few times. The chain employs TRBV7-9 and TRBJ2-7; 8 nucleotides align to TRBD1. With 5 bases clipped from V and 4 bases from J, the junction kept 10 bases outside the gene matches. The CDR3 is 15 amino acids. Looked up from germline, CDR1 is SEHNR and CDR2 is FQNEAQ (reference sequence). The CDR3 sequence is CASSTSTRGRYEQYF. The CDR3 DNA follows: TGTGCCAGCAGCACCTCCACCAGGGGGCGATACGAGCAGTACTTC.

The chain employs TRBV25-1 and TRBJ1-2; 7 bases agree with TRBD1. With 5 bases clipped from V and 3 bases from J, the junction kept 12 bases outside the gene matches. Germline CDR1 MGHDK, CDR2 SYGVNS. CDR3 length: 16 amino acids. DNA for the CDR3: TGTGCCAGCAGTCGGGACAGTGGCCCTACGCACTATGGCTACACCTTC. It encodes CASSRDSGPTHYGYTF.

This clonotype was seen many times. V and J are TRBV7-2 and TRBJ2-3; maybe TRBD1 (5 bases). The CDR3 spans 16 residues. Trimming took 2 bases from V and 6 from J, leaving 18 bases between them. Germline-derived CDR1 and CDR2 are SGHTA and FQGNSA. The CDR3 nucleotides are TGTGCCAGCAGCTTATCTTCGGCAGGGCGGTTGGATACGCAGTATTTT. It translates to CASSLSSAGRLDTQYF. Full variable domain (rest looked up from reference TRBV7-2 and TRBJ2-3): GAGVSQSPSNKVTEKGKDVELRCDPISGHTALYWYRQSLGQGLEFLIYFQGNSAPDKSGLPSDRFSAERTGGSVSTLTIQRTQQEDSAVYLCASSLSSAGRLDTQYFGPGTRLTVL.

This clonotype was seen a handful of times. The chain joins TRBV3-1 to TRBJ2-1; 8 nucleotides agree with TRBD2. J lost 12 bases, V lost 0 bases, and 4 bases had no gene match. CDR3 length equals 13 residues. Per germline, CDR1 LGHDT and CDR2 YNNKEL (reference sequence). The CDR3 bases are TGTGCCAGCAGCCAAGACGGGGGGACTAGGCAGTTCTTC. Translating gives CASSQDGGTRQFF.

V gene TRBV6-1 combines with J gene TRBJ2-7; TRBD2 matches at 11 bases. V was clipped by 6 bases and J by 4 bases; unmatched bases: 5. The CDR3 is 14 amino acids. The germline gives CDR1 MNHNS, CDR2 SASEGT. The CDR3 is CASRSGTSGYEQYF. Here the CDR3 DNA reads TGTGCCAGCAGGTCCGGGACTAGCGGTTACGAGCAGTACTTC.

This clonotype was recorded a few times. The chain links TRBV7-6 to TRBJ2-7; D possibly uses TRBD1 or TRBD2 (7 bases each). CDR1 and CDR2 from the germline V gene are SGHVS and FNYEAQ. V was clipped by 5 bases and J by 3 bases, with 17 bases between them. This CDR3 spans 15 amino acids. The CDR3 DNA follows: TGTGCCAGCAGCGCCAACTCAGGGGGGGGCTACGAGCAGTACTTC. Its protein is CASSANSGGGYEQYF.

The gene calls are TRBV20-1 and TRBJ1-1; D gene ambiguous. The germline CDR1 and CDR2 sequences are DFQATT and SNEGSKA (reference sequence). CDR3 length: 11 amino acids. In DNA form, the CDR3 reads TGCACTATTCCCCTTAACACTGAAGCTTTCTTT. This gives the protein CTIPLNTEAFF.

V and J are TRBV4-3 and TRBJ2-1, with TRBD2 as a possible D gene (6 bases). Germline CDR1 and CDR2: LGHNA and YSLEER. V lost 4 bases to trimming and J lost 5 bases, with 18 bases between them. This CDR3 spans 16 amino acids. CDR3 residues: CASSPDYLLAHNEQFF. The CDR3 nucleotides read TGCGCCAGCAGCCCTGATTATCTTCTAGCGCACAATGAGCAGTTCTTC.

The V gene is TRBV7-2, the J gene TRBJ2-3; TRBD2 aligns across 9 bases. The CDR3 totals 15 residues. In germline, CDR1 is SGHTA, CDR2 FQGNSA. With 5 bases clipped from V and 4 bases from J, the junction kept 7 bases outside the gene matches. CDR3 in DNA: TGTGCCAGCAGCCCTCCAGCGGGGGGAGCAGATACGCAGTATTTT. Translating it yields CASSPPAGGADTQYF.

For the CDR3, the DNA is TGTGCCAGCAGTTCACAAAGGCAGGGAGAAAACATTCAGTACTTC. Its translation: CASSSQRQGENIQYF. The chain joins TRBV12-3 or TRBV12-4 to TRBJ2-4, with D perhaps assigned TRBD1 or TRBD2 (5 bases each). This CDR3 comprises 15 residues. V was trimmed by 4 bases and J by 5 bases, leaving 15 bases between them.

In its sample, this clonotype was seen a few times. The chain couples TRBV29-1 to TRBJ1-5; possibly TRBD1 for D (6 bases). V shed 2 bases and J shed 0 bases, with 14 bases lying between them. The CDR3 spans 16 residues. Per germline, CDR1 SQVTM and CDR2 ANQGSEA. CDR3 sequence: CSVENKGGSSNQPQHF. The CDR3 coding sequence is TGCAGCGTTGAAAATAAGGGGGGTAGTAGCAATCAGCCCCAGCATTTT.

This chain joins TRBV28 and TRBJ2-3; D might be TRBD1 (6 bases). This CDR3 comprises 17 residues. Germline V gene data show CDR1 as MDHEN and CDR2 as SYDVKM. Trimming cost V 6 bases and J 2 bases, with 21 bases left between them. The CDR3 sequence: CASSQDMSGTPTDTQYF. DNA of the CDR3: TGTGCCAGCAGCCAAGATATGTCCGGGACACCCACAGATACGCAGTATTTT.

This clonotype showed up many times. The chain uses TRBV7-8 and TRBJ1-1; possible D gene TRBD1, 5 bases. V was cut by 2 bases and J by 0 bases, with 13 bases left in between. Germline lookup yields CDR1 SGHVS and CDR2 FQNEAQ. CDR3 size: 16 residues. CDR3 protein: CASSLSRALMNTEAFF. The CDR3 DNA is TGTGCCAGCAGCTTATCCAGGGCCCTCATGAACACTGAAGCTTTCTTT.

The CDR3 DNA is TGTGCCAGCAGCCAGGTTCCAGGGGGTAATGGCTACACCTTC. Translation gives CASSQVPGGNGYTF. The chain carries TRBV3-1 and TRBJ1-2; 7 nucleotides line up with TRBD1. Germline lookup yields CDR1 LGHDT and CDR2 YNNKEL (reference sequence). The V segment lost 3 bases and the J segment 6 bases; nucleotides outside the gene matches: 7. CDR3 length: 14 residues.

The sample holds many counts of this clonotype. The genes are TRBV10-3 and TRBJ1-1; D possibly corresponds to TRBD1 (5 bases). The CDR3 is made up of 14 amino acids. Per the germline V gene, CDR1 is ENHRY and CDR2 is SYGVKD. The ends were cut back, 6 bases at V and 0 bases at J, with 11 bases in the middle. The CDR3 reads CAISGAFMNTEAFF. The CDR3 DNA reads as TGTGCCATCAGCGGGGCCTTTATGAACACTGAAGCTTTCTTT.

At least ten counts were recorded for this clonotype. V usage is TRBV11-1 and J usage is TRBJ2-5, with D tentatively TRBD1 (6 bases). V lost 5 bases to trimming and J lost 1 base, with 11 bases between them. The CDR3 is 14 amino acids. Looked up from germline, CDR1 is SGHAT and CDR2 is FQDESV (reference sequence). The chain's CDR3 is CASSQTGGQETQYF. The CDR3 coding sequence is TGTGCCAGCAGCCAGACAGGTGGCCAAGAGACCCAGTACTTC.

The chain recombines TRBV4-1 with TRBJ2-7, with 7 bases that match TRBD1. CDR1 and CDR2 from the germline V gene are MGHRA and YSYEKL. Unmatched junction bases numbered 12, after V lost 3 bases and J lost 7 bases. The CDR3 length is 15 residues. The CDR3 sequence: CASSQVWTPRGEQYF. As DNA, the CDR3 is TGCGCCAGCAGCCAGGTTTGGACGCCCAGGGGGGAGCAGTACTTC.

This clonotype has only a few counts. V and J are TRBV19 and TRBJ2-1, with TRBD2 matching over 8 bases. Losses at the gene ends were 7 bases for V and 8 bases for J; bases not matched to a gene: 10. Germline CDR1 and CDR2: LNHDA and SQIVND (reference sequence). CDR3 length equals 14 residues. The CDR3 here is CASTPTSESDEQFF. CDR3 in DNA: TGTGCCAGTACACCGACTAGCGAGAGCGATGAGCAGTTCTTC.

V and J are TRBV20-1 and TRBJ2-3, with 8 bases that match TRBD2. Germline trimming cut 8 bases from V and 6 bases from J; bases unmatched to any gene: 1. CDR1 DFQATT and CDR2 SNEGSKA come from the germline V gene (reference sequence). The CDR3 totals 10 residues. CDR3 protein: CSTGGDTQYF. CDR3 DNA sequence: TGCAGTACGGGGGGGGATACGCAGTATTTT.

This clonotype has more than one count but fewer than ten. This sequence joins TRBV5-1 and TRBJ1-2, with D perhaps TRBD1 (6 bases). Trimming cost V 1 base and J 7 bases, with 17 bases left between them. The CDR3 totals 15 residues. Germline CDR1 and CDR2: SGHRS and YFSETQ. The CDR3 region is CASSLRPGGATGYTF. CDR3 in DNA: TGCGCCAGCAGCTTGCGCCCTGGGGGGGCTACTGGCTACACCTTC. Supplemented by reference TRBV5-1 and TRBJ1-2, the full variable domain reads KAGVTQTPRYLIKTRGQQVTLSCSPISGHRSVSWYQQTPGQGLQFLFEYFSETQRNKGNFPGRFSGRQFSNSRSEMNVSTLELGDSALYLCASSLRPGGATGYTFGSGTRLTVV.

For the CDR3, the DNA is TGTGCCAGCAGTGACGAGGTCAGGGGGAGTGAACTGTTTTTT. Its protein is CASSDEVRGSELFF. The chain carries TRBV2 and TRBJ1-4, with 7 nucleotides matching TRBD1. Per the germline V gene, CDR1 is SNHLY and CDR2 is FYNNEI. CDR3 length: 14 residues. The V segment lost 3 bases and the J segment 12 bases; nucleotides outside the gene matches: 10.

This clonotype was recorded at least ten times. V and J are TRBV19 and TRBJ1-5, with no clear D. This CDR3 has 12 residues. V lost 9 bases to trimming and J lost 2 bases, with 8 bases between them. Germline V gene data show CDR1 as LNHDA and CDR2 as SQIVND (reference sequence). For the CDR3, the DNA is TGTGCCAGCGCTCTGGGCAATCAGCCCCAGCATTTT. This translates into CASALGNQPQHF.